What follows describes a single T cell receptor (beta chain). Its antigen is undetermined. These data come from a study of post-analysis software for immune sequencing data. The study's findings and limits: TRBV5-6, TRBV5-1 and TRBV20-1 belonged to a set of roughly five TRBV segments that were more frequent in patients than controls. Normalized Chao1 diversity in multiple sclerosis patients fell significantly below that of controls.

Built from TCR beta cDNA, the libraries had unique molecular identifiers in them. Via MiXCR, TCRdb re-called the PCR reads, giving one row per CDR3 protein. The profile shows fewer than 850,000 distinct CDR3 sequences, 25% to 30% of them singletons. Germline assignment: CDR1 SQVTM and CDR2 ANQGSEA. The CDR3 runs to 14 residues. Between the trimmed V and J ends, which lost 1 base and 1 base, there was a span of 10 bases. Sequenced: blood. This clonotype originated in a girl between 10 and 17 years old with multiple sclerosis. The chain has TRBV29-1 and TRBJ1-1; unclear D gene. The CDR3 nucleotides are TGCAGCGTTGAAGGCGGAATCGAGAACACTGAAGCTTTCTTT. It translates to CSVEGGIENTEAFF.